Listed below are T cell receptor beta chains from one sample, sequenced in a study of cytomegalovirus exposure and HLA in healthy donors. Here immunoSEQ multiplex PCR was the method, and the copy in TCRdb shows in-frame clones only, minus some. The sample carries about 150,000 clones, about 80% recorded once. Source material: PBMCs. The receptors derive from a man aged 40-55 years in good health and CMV-seronegative. Each CDR3 is given with its conserved first and last residue. The order of the fields is D gene, clone size, V gene, J gene, CDR3 DNA, CDR3 protein. A D gene is named only where the DNA matches it firmly. Clone size appears in some rows only: once, few, many, or a class for an expanded clone.

d_call: TRBD2; clone_size: NA; v_call: TRBV19; j_call: TRBJ2-3; cdr3_nt: TGTGCCAGCCGACTGGCCGGGGCAGGACTAGCGTCCCGGGGGGATACGCAGTATTTT; cdr3_aa: CASRLAGAGLASRGDTQYF
d_call: NA; clone_size: NA; v_call: TRBV4-1; j_call: TRBJ2-1; cdr3_nt: TGCGCCAGCAGCCAATATCCGCAGGGGCGAAACTACAATGAGCAGTTCTTC; cdr3_aa: CASSQYPQGRNYNEQFF
d_call: TRBD1; clone_size: NA; v_call: TRBV7-9; j_call: TRBJ1-5; cdr3_nt: TGTGCCAGCAGCCACGGGGACAGGGGAATTAATCAGCCCCAGCATTTT; cdr3_aa: CASSHGDRGINQPQHF
d_call: NA; clone_size: NA; v_call: TRBV5-4; j_call: TRBJ1-6; cdr3_nt: TGTGCCAGCAGCTTGTATCTAGCAGCATATAATTCACCCCTCCACTTT; cdr3_aa: CASSLYLAAYNSPLHF
d_call: TRBD2; clone_size: NA; v_call: TRBV6-1; j_call: TRBJ2-7; cdr3_nt: TGTGCCAGCAGTGGAGCGGGAGGTTACGAGCAGTACTTC; cdr3_aa: CASSGAGGYEQYF
d_call: TRBD2; clone_size: NA; v_call: TRBV28; j_call: TRBJ2-7; cdr3_nt: TGTGCCAGCAGTTCCCCTCGGGCAGCGGGACGGCTCTACGAGCAGTACTTC; cdr3_aa: CASSSPRAAGRLYEQYF
d_call: NA; clone_size: NA; v_call: TRBV27; j_call: TRBJ1-2; cdr3_nt: TGTGCCAGCAGTTTAGAAGAGAGCCCGGTCTATGGCTACACCTTC; cdr3_aa: CASSLEESPVYGYTF
d_call: NA; clone_size: NA; v_call: TRBV7-2; j_call: TRBJ2-7; cdr3_nt: TGTGCCAGCAGCTTAGGAACAGGTCCATCCTACGAGCAGTACTTC; cdr3_aa: CASSLGTGPSYEQYF
d_call: NA; clone_size: NA; v_call: TRBV2; j_call: TRBJ2-7; cdr3_nt: TGTGCCAGCAGTGACAGGATTTACGAGCAGTACTTC; cdr3_aa: CASSDRIYEQYF
d_call: TRBD1; clone_size: NA; v_call: TRBV9; j_call: TRBJ2-7; cdr3_nt: TGTGCCAGCAGCAGGGGGCAGCCCAGCTACGAGCAGTACTTC; cdr3_aa: CASSRGQPSYEQYF
d_call: NA; clone_size: once; v_call: TRBV14; j_call: TRBJ1-1; cdr3_nt: TGTGCCAGCGGCCAGAGGGTAGGGGGAGAAGCTTTCTTT; cdr3_aa: CASGQRVGGEAFF
d_call: TRBD1; clone_size: few; v_call: TRBV19; j_call: TRBJ2-3; cdr3_nt: TGTGCCAGTAGTCCCCCGGGACAGGGACATTTAGTGGATACGCAGTATTTT; cdr3_aa: CASSPPGQGHLVDTQYF
d_call: NA; clone_size: NA; v_call: TRBV4-3; j_call: TRBJ1-1; cdr3_nt: TGCGCCAGCAGCCCGACAGAGAACACTGAAGCTTTCTTT; cdr3_aa: CASSPTENTEAFF
d_call: NA; clone_size: NA; v_call: TRBV28; j_call: TRBJ1-1; cdr3_nt: TGTGCCAGCAGTTTAGAAAGCCGATTCACTGAAGCTTTCTTT; cdr3_aa: CASSLESRFTEAFF
d_call: TRBD1; clone_size: NA; v_call: TRBV10-1; j_call: TRBJ1-1; cdr3_nt: TGCGCCAGCAGCTTCGGACAGGGAACCACTGAAGCTTTCTTT; cdr3_aa: CASSFGQGTTEAFF
d_call: NA; clone_size: NA; v_call: TRBV6-5; j_call: TRBJ1-2; cdr3_nt: TGTGCCAGCAGCAACATTGTTAGGGGGTGGGATGGCTACACCTTC; cdr3_aa: CASSNIVRGWDGYTF
d_call: NA; clone_size: NA; v_call: TRBV6-5; j_call: TRBJ2-1; cdr3_nt: TGTGCCAGCAGTTGGGGAGGCGATGAGCAGTTCTTC; cdr3_aa: CASSWGGDEQFF
d_call: NA; clone_size: few; v_call: TRBV19; j_call: TRBJ2-2; cdr3_nt: TGTGCCAGTAGTACTCCCTTCACCGGGGAGCTGTTTTTT; cdr3_aa: CASSTPFTGELFF
d_call: TRBD1; clone_size: NA; v_call: TRBV5-1; j_call: TRBJ1-2; cdr3_nt: TGCGCCAGCAGCGTGACAGGGAACTATGGCTACACCTTC; cdr3_aa: CASSVTGNYGYTF
d_call: TRBD1; clone_size: once; v_call: TRBV7-9; j_call: TRBJ1-4; cdr3_nt: TGTTCCAGCAGCTCGTCGACAGGGAACGGTGAAAAACTGTTTTTT; cdr3_aa: CSSSSSTGNGEKLFF
d_call: NA; clone_size: NA; v_call: TRBV6-6; j_call: TRBJ1-1; cdr3_nt: TGTGCCAGCAGTTACTCGATGGGCCTTGAAGCTTTCTTT; cdr3_aa: CASSYSMGLEAFF
d_call: NA; clone_size: NA; v_call: TRBV10-3; j_call: TRBJ1-6; cdr3_nt: TGTGCCACCGAAGAGTCCAATAATTCACCCCTCCACTTT; cdr3_aa: CATEESNNSPLHF
d_call: NA; clone_size: NA; v_call: TRBV11-2; j_call: TRBJ1-4; cdr3_nt: TGTGCCAGCAGCTCCAGACGGGGTAATGAAAAACTGTTTTTT; cdr3_aa: CASSSRRGNEKLFF
d_call: TRBD1; clone_size: NA; v_call: TRBV6-9; j_call: TRBJ1-1; cdr3_nt: TGTGCCAGCAGTTATACAGGGGAGGCGAACACTGAAGCTTTCTTT; cdr3_aa: CASSYTGEANTEAFF